This T cell receptor (beta chain) was sequenced in a study of cytomegalovirus exposure and HLA in healthy donors. PCR was performed using 60 Vbeta and 13 Jbeta primers. TCRdb's copy holds only in-frame clones and misses some; the assay was immunoSEQ multiplex PCR. This table holds 210,000 or so clones, roughly 84% found once. V shed 3 bases and J shed 5 bases, with 19 bases lying between them. Germline V gene data show CDR1 as LNHDA and CDR2 as SQIVND (reference sequence). The CDR3 contains 16 residues. V is TRBV19 and J is TRBJ1-1, with D maybe TRBD1 (6 bases). The specimen was PBMCs. This sequence originates from a girl aged 2 to 10 in good health and CMV-seronegative. The CDR3 loop reads CASSMGTGLSRTEAFF. The CDR3 DNA follows: TGTGCCAGTAGTATGGGCACAGGGTTGTCCCGTACTGAAGCTTTCTTT.